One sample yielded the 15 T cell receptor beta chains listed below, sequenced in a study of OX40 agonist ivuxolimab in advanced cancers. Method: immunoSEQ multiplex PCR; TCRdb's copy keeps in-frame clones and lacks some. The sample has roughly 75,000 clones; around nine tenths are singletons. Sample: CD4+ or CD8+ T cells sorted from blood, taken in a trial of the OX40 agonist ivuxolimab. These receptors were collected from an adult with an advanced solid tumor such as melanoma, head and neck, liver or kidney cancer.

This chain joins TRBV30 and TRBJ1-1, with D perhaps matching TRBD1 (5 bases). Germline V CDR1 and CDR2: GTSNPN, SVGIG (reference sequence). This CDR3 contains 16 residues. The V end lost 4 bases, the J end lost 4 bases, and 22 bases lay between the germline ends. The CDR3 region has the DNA TGTGCCTGGACTTTGGGGGGGGGAGCAGGAGGCACTGAAGCTTTCTTT. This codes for CAWTLGGGAGGTEAFF.

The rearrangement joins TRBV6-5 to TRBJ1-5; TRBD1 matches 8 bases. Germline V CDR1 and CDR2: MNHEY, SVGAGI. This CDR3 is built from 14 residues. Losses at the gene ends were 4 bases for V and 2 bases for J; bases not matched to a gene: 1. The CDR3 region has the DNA TGTGCCAGCAGTTCAGGGGGCGGCAATCAGCCCCAGCATTTT. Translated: CASSSGGGNQPQHF.

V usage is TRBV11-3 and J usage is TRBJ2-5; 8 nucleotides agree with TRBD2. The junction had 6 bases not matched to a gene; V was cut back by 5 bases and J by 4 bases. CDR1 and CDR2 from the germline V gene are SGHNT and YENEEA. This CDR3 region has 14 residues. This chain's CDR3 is CASSTGGAGETQYF. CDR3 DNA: TGTGCCAGCAGCACCGGGGGGGCCGGAGAGACCCAGTACTTC.

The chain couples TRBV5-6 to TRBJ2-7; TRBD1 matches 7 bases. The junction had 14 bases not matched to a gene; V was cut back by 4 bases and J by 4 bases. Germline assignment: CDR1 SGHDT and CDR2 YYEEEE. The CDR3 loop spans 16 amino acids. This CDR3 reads CASSPPEGALRYEQYF. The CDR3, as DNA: TGTGCCAGCAGCCCACCCGAGGGGGCGTTACGATACGAGCAGTACTTC.

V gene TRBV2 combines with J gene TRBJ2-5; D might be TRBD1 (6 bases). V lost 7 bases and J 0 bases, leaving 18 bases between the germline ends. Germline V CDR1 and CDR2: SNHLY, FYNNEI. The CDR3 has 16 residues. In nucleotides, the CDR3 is TGTGCCAGCAATGGGGGCGGTGGGGGCTACCAAGAGACCCAGTACTTC. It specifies CASNGGGGGYQETQYF.

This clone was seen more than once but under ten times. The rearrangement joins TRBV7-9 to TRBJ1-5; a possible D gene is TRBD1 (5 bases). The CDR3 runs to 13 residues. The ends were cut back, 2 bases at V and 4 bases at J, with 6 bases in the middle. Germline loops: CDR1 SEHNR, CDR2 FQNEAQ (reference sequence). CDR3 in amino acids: CASSLPGNQPQHF. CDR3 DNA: TGTGCCAGCAGCTTACCAGGGAATCAGCCCCAGCATTTT.

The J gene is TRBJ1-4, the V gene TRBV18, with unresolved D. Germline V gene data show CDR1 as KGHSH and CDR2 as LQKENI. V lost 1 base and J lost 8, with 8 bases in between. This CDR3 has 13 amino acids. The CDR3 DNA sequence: TGTGCCAGCTCACCACGCGAGTTGGAAAAACTGTTTTTT. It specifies CASSPRELEKLFF. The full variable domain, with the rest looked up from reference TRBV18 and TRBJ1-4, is NAGVMQNPRHLVRRRGQEARLRCSPMKGHSHVYWYRQLPEEGLKFMVYLQKENIIDESGMPKERFSAEFPKEGPSILRIQQVVRGDSAAYFCASSPRELEKLFFGSGTQLSVL.

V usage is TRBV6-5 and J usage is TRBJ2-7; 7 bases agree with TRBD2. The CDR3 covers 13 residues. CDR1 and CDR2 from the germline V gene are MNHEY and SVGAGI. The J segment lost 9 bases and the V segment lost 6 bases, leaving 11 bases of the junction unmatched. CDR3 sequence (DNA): TGTGCCAGCAGCTCCGCCGGCGGGGGAACGCAGTACTTC. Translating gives CASSSAGGGTQYF.

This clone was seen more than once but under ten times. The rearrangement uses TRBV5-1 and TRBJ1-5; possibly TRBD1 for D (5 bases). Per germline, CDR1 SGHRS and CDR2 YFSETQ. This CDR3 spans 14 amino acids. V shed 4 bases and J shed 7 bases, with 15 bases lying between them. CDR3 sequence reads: CASSPLSGGQPQHF. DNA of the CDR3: TGCGCCAGCAGCCCCTTATCGGGGGGGCAGCCCCAGCATTTT.

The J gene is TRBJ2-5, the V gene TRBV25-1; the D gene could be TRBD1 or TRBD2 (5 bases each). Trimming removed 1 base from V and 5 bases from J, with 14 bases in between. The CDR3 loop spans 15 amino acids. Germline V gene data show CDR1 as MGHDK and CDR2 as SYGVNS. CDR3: CASSELGREQETQYF. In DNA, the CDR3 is TGTGCCAGCAGTGAATTGGGCAGGGAGCAGGAGACCCAGTACTTC. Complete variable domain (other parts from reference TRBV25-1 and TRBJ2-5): EADIYQTPRYLVIGTGKKITLECSQTMGHDKMYWYQQDPGMELHLIHYSYGVNSTEKGDLSSESTVSRIRTEHFPLTLESARPSHTSQYLCASSELGREQETQYFGPGTRLLVL.

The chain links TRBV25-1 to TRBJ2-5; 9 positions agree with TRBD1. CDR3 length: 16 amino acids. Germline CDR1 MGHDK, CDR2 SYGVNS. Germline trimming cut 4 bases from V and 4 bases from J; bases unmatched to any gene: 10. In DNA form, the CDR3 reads TGTGCCAGCAGTGTTACAGGGGGCGCGAGTCGAGAGACCCAGTACTTC. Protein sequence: CASSVTGGASRETQYF.

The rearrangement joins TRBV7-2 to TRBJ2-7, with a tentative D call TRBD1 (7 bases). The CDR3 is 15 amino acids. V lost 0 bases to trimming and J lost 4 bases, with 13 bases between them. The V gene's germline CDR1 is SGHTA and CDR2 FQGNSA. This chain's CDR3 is CASSLAGRGRYEQYF. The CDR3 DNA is TGTGCCAGCAGCTTAGCGGGCAGGGGGAGGTACGAGCAGTACTTC. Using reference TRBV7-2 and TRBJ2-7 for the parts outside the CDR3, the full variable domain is GAGVSQSPSNKVTEKGKDVELRCDPISGHTALYWYRQSLGQGLEFLIYFQGNSAPDKSGLPSDRFSAERTGGSVSTLTIQRTQQEDSAVYLCASSLAGRGRYEQYFGPGTRLTVT.

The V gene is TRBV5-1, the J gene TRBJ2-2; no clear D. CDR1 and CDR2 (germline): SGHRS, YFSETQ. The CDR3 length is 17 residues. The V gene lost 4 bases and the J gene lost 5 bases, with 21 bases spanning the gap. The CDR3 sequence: CASSQPSSEQGTGELFF. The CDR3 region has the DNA TGCGCCAGCAGCCAACCGTCTAGTGAGCAAGGTACCGGGGAGCTGTTTTTT.

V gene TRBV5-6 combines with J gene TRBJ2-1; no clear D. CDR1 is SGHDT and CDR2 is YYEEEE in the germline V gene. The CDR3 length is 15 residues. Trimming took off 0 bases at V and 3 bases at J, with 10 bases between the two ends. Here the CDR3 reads CASSLENRLYNEQFF. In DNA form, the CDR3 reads TGTGCCAGCAGCTTGGAAAATCGGCTCTACAATGAGCAGTTCTTC.

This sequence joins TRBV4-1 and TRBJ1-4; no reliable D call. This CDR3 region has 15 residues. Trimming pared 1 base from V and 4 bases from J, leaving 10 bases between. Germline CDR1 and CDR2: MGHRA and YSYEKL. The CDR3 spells CASSQVVSFNEKLFF. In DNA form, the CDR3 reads TGCGCCAGCAGCCAAGTCGTCAGTTTTAATGAAAAACTGTTTTTT.